This TCR beta chain was captured in a study of T-cell memory formation after mild COVID-19. Findings and caveats of the study: Clones shrinking from day 15 to 85 showed even CD4/CD8 mixes; later expanders tilted CD4+. Detection of some responders pre-infection suggested pre-existing cross-reactive memory T cells participated.

After 5'RACE with constant-segment primers, TCR alpha and TCR beta cDNA libraries carrying sample barcodes and UMIs were obtained. TCRdb ran MiXCR on the 5' RACE reads and lists one entry per CDR3 protein. The sample shows 500,000 to 650,000 distinct CDR3 sequences, roughly 22% of them seen only once. V was cut by 7 bases and J by 0 bases, with 17 bases left in between. CDR3 length equals 16 residues. Germline-derived CDR1 and CDR2 are MNHNY and SVGAGI (reference sequence). A remark on this clonotype: Its specificity is unknown.

What was sequenced was PBMCs or a T cell subset sorted from them (not recorded which). The chain carries TRBV6-6 and TRBJ2-3; TRBD1 might be the D (6 bases). The origin of this receptor is an adult woman who had mild COVID-19 (a few samples of this study predate the infection). Cell type and time point are not known. For the CDR3, the DNA is TGTGCCAGCACTTGGGACAACAGGGCTAGCACAGATACGCAGTATTTT. Translating it yields CASTWDNRASTDTQYF.